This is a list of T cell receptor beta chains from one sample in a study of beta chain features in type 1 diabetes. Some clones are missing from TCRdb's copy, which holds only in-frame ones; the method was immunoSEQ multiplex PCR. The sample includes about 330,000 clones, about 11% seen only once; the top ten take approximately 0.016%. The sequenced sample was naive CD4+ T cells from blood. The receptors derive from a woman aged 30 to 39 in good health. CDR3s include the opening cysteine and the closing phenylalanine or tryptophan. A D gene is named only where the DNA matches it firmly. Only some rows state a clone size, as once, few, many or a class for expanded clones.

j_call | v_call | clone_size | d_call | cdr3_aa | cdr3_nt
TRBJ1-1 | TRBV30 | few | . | CAWRGGPLNTEAFF | TGTGCCTGGAGAGGAGGTCCCCTGAACACTGAAGCTTTCTTT
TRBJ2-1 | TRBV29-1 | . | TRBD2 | CSGRRAGAGGLGYNEQFF | TGCAGCGGACGGAGGGCCGGAGCGGGAGGGCTGGGGTACAATGAGCAGTTCTTC
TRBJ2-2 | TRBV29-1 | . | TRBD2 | CSVRSSAGVYTGELFF | TGCAGCGTGAGGTCTTCGGCGGGAGTGTACACCGGGGAGCTGTTTTTT
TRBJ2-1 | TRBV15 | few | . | CATSEAGGKDEQFF | TGTGCCACCTCGGAGGCAGGCGGGAAGGATGAGCAGTTCTTC
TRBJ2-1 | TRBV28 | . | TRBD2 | CASSPVRTSGRWGSYNEQFF | TGTGCCAGCAGCCCCGTAAGGACTAGCGGGAGGTGGGGATCCTACAATGAGCAGTTCTTC
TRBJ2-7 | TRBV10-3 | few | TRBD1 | CAMGQDSYEQYF | TGTGCCATGGGACAGGACTCCTACGAGCAGTACTTC
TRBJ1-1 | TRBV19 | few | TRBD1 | CASSTLTGGTEAFF | TGTGCCAGTAGTACCCTGACAGGGGGAACTGAAGCTTTCTTT
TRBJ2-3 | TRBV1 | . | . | CTSSQGGCRTDTQYF | TGCACCAGCAGCCAGGGAGGATGTCGCACAGATACGCAGTATTTT
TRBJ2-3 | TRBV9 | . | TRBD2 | CASSVSSGRTDTQYF | TGTGCCAGCAGCGTTTCTAGCGGGAGGACAGATACGCAGTATTTT
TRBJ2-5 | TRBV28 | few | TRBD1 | CASSYSPGTGGETQYF | TGTGCCAGCAGTTACTCTCCCGGGACAGGAGGAGAGACCCAGTACTTC
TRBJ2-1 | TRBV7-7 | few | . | CASSPYSVPSYNEQFF | TGTGCTAGCAGCCCCTACAGTGTCCCATCCTACAATGAGCAGTTCTTC
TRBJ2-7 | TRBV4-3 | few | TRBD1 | CASSQEDGTGDPYEQYF | TGCGCCAGCAGCCAAGAAGACGGGACAGGTGACCCCTACGAGCAGTACTTC
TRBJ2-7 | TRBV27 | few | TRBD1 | CASGRDRGYEQYF | TGTGCCAGCGGGCGGGACAGGGGCTACGAGCAGTACTTC
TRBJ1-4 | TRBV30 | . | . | CAWRRGGGEKLFF | TGTGCCTGGAGGAGGGGGGGCGGTGAAAAACTGTTTTTT
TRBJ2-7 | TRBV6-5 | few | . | CASSSRQVSYEQYF | TGTGCCAGCAGTAGCCGACAGGTCTCCTACGAGCAGTACTTC
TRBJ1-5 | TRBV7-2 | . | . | CASSLRTQTGNQPQHF | TGTGCCAGCAGCCTCCGGACACAGACGGGCAATCAGCCCCAGCATTTT
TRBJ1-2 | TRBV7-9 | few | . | CASSLAGGVGYGYTF | TGTGCCAGCAGCTTAGCAGGGGGTGTGGGCTATGGCTACACCTTC
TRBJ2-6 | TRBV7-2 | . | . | CASSLSGHPNVLTF | TGTGCCAGCAGCTTATCGGGACATCCCAACGTCCTGACTTTC
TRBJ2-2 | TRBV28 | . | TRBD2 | CASRGDYNTGELFF | TGTGCCAGCAGGGGGGACTACAACACCGGGGAGCTGTTTTTT
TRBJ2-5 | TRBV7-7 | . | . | CASSFRGHGETQYF | TGTGCTAGCAGCTTTAGGGGACATGGGGAGACCCAGTACTTC
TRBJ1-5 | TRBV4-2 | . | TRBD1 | CASSHLGQGPGPQHF | TGTGCCAGCAGCCACCTGGGACAGGGGCCTGGGCCCCAGCATTTT
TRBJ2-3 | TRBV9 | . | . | CASSSNTDTQYF | TGTGCCAGCAGCTCAAACACAGATACGCAGTATTTT
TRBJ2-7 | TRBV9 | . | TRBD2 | CASSRAGAYEQYF | TGTGCCAGCAGCAGAGCGGGAGCCTACGAGCAGTACTTC
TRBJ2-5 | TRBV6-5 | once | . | CASSYYGETQYF | TGTGCCAGCAGTTATTACGGAGAGACCCAGTACTTC
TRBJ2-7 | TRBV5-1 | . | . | CASSRETDSPTYEQYF | TGCGCCAGCAGCCGTGAAACGGACAGCCCGACTTACGAGCAGTACTTC
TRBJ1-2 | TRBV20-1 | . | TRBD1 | CSAVDRVSYTF | TGCAGTGCTGTCGACAGGGTGAGCTACACCTTC
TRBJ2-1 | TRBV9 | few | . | CASSVASGTPNNEQFF | TGTGCCAGCAGCGTGGCGAGTGGGACTCCAAACAATGAGCAGTTCTTC
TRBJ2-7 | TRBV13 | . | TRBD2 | CASSRASGRELDEQYF | TGTGCCAGCAGCCGCGCTAGCGGGAGGGAGTTGGACGAGCAGTACTTC
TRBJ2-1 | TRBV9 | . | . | CASSAGTPNEQFF | TGTGCCAGCAGCGCCGGGACTCCCAATGAGCAGTTCTTC
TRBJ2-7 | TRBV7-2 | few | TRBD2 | CASSLGDYSYEQYF | TGTGCCAGCAGCTTAGGGGACTACTCCTACGAGCAGTACTTC
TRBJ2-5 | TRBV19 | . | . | CASSIARSETQYF | TGTGCCAGTAGTATAGCGAGGTCGGAGACCCAGTACTTC
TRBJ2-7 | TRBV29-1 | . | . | CSVSQGAAEQYF | TGCAGCGTCTCACAGGGCGCCGCCGAGCAGTACTTC
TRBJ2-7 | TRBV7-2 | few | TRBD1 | CASSSDRGLYEQYF | TGTGCCAGCAGCTCAGACAGGGGACTCTACGAGCAGTACTTC
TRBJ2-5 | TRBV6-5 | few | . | CASSYGGGGARETQYF | TGTGCCAGCAGTTACGGCGGAGGGGGCGCACGGGAGACCCAGTACTTC
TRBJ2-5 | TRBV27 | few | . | CASSFWYRSETQYF | TGTGCCAGCAGTTTTTGGTACAGGTCAGAGACCCAGTACTTC
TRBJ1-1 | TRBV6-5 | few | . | CASRVIGGSTEAFF | TGTGCCAGCAGGGTGATCGGGGGAAGTACTGAAGCTTTCTTT
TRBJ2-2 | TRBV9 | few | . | CASSVGGLRSGGELFF | TGTGCCAGCAGCGTAGGGGGACTTCGGTCCGGCGGGGAGCTGTTTTTT
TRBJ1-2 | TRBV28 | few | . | CASRPLPGFGYTF | TGTGCCAGCAGACCTCTCCCAGGTTTTGGCTACACCTTC
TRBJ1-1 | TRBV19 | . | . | CASSSQDTEAFF | TGTGCCAGTAGTTCCCAGGACACTGAAGCTTTCTTT
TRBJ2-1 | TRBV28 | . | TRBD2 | CASSLVAGYNEQFF | TGTGCCAGCAGTTTAGTAGCGGGATACAATGAGCAGTTCTTC
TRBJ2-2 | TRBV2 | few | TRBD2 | CASTGLAGDPGELFF | TGTGCCAGCACGGGACTAGCGGGAGATCCCGGGGAGCTGTTTTTT
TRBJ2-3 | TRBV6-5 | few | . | CASSYSPLGTQYF | TGTGCCAGCAGTTACTCGCCGCTCGGTACGCAGTATTTT
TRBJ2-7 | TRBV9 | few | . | CASSAQGHSLNEQYF | TGTGCCAGCAGCGCCCAAGGACACTCCCTGAACGAGCAGTACTTC
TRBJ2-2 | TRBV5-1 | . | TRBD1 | CASSHWDRGSGELFF | TGCGCCAGCAGCCACTGGGACAGGGGTTCCGGGGAGCTGTTTTTT
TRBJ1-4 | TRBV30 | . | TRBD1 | CAWGQGANSGPEKLFF | TGTGCCTGGGGACAGGGGGCGAATAGCGGCCCCGAAAAACTGTTTTTT
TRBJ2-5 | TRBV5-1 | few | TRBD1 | CASSLAGQGPLRETQYF | TGCGCCAGCAGCTTGGCGGGACAGGGGCCCCTCCGAGAGACCCAGTACTTC
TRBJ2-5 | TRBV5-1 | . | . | CASSLAAGQETQYF | TGCGCCAGCAGCTTGGCCGCAGGCCAAGAGACCCAGTACTTC
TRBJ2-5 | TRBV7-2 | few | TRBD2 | CASSRTSGGGETQYF | TGTGCCAGCAGCCGAACTAGCGGGGGGGGAGAGACCCAGTACTTC
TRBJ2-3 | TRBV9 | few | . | CASSGGTNTQYF | TGTGCCAGCAGCGGGGGCACGAATACGCAGTATTTT
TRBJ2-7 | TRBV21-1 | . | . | CASSKGPVRGIEQYF | TGTGCCAGCAGCAAGGGGCCCGTTAGGGGTATCGAGCAGTACTTC
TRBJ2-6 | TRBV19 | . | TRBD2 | CASKKGGTGANVLTF | TGTGCCAGTAAGAAGGGAGGGACTGGGGCCAACGTCCTGACTTTC
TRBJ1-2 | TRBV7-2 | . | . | CASSLALGGSDGYTF | TGTGCCAGCAGCTTAGCGCTCGGAGGGTCAGACGGCTACACCTTC